The 5 T cell receptor beta chains reported below all come from one sample, sequenced in a study of control samples from healthy donors and cancer patients (dated by TCRdb to about 2020). The protocol used for the library was the immunoSEQ multiplex PCR assay. Not all clones reach the TCRdb copy of this immuneACCESS table, which keeps in-frame sequences only. Checked studies attribute under half of the gap to unresolved V genes and leave the rest unexplained. Recorded for this sample are some 120,000 clones; 80% to 90% of them occurred a single time. The ten largest clones capture 1.1% of the sample. What was sequenced was PBMCs. The receptors stem from a woman aged 50 to 60 with colorectal cancer.

This clone was counted a single time. The rearrangement links TRBV10-3 to TRBJ2-2; 7 nucleotides agree with TRBD1. Trimming at V came to 2 bases and at J to 5 bases, leaving 8 bases not matched to a gene. The CDR3 length is 16 residues. Germline assignment: CDR1 ENHRY and CDR2 SYGVKD. CDR3 loop: CAISETGARGTGELFF. The DNA of the CDR3 is TGTGCCATCAGTGAGACAGGGGCCCGGGGAACCGGGGAGCTGTTTTTT.

The chain recombines TRBV5-1 with TRBJ2-7, with 9 bases matching TRBD1. The CDR3 is 15 amino acids. The V gene end was trimmed by 7 bases and the J gene end by 2 bases; junction bases not matched to a gene: 10. Germline V gives CDR1 SGHRS, CDR2 YFSETQ. The CDR3 is CASATTGQGAYEQYF. Here the CDR3 DNA reads TGCGCCAGCGCCACCACGGGACAGGGCGCCTACGAGCAGTACTTC. The full variable domain, with the rest looked up from reference TRBV5-1 and TRBJ2-7, is KAGVTQTPRYLIKTRGQQVTLSCSPISGHRSVSWYQQTPGQGLQFLFEYFSETQRNKGNFPGRFSGRQFSNSRSEMNVSTLELGDSALYLCASATTGQGAYEQYFGPGTRLTVT.

The rearrangement links TRBV12-3 or TRBV12-4 to TRBJ1-2; no clear D gene. This CDR3 region has 13 residues. The V and J ends lost 5 bases and 5 bases respectively, with 12 bases between them. CDR3 sequence: CASSPYRTYGYTF. The CDR3 DNA is TGTGCCAGCAGTCCATACCGAACTTATGGCTACACCTTC.

This chain connects TRBV19 to TRBJ2-5, with TRBD1 matching 7 bases. After removal of 5 bases from V and 3 bases from J, the junction contained 3 bases not matched to a gene. CDR1 LNHDA and CDR2 SQIVND come from the germline V gene (reference sequence). The CDR3 is 13 amino acids. The CDR3 protein is CASSEDREETQYF. CDR3 coding DNA: TGTGCCAGTAGTGAAGACAGGGAAGAGACCCAGTACTTC.

The V gene is TRBV6-6, the J gene TRBJ1-4; 8 bases agree with TRBD1. Looked up from germline, CDR1 is MNHNY and CDR2 is SVGAGI (reference sequence). The J segment lost 11 bases and the V segment lost 7 bases, leaving 15 bases of the junction unmatched. The CDR3 is made up of 15 amino acids. The CDR3 sequence is CASNPGPQGAHKLFF. The CDR3 region has the DNA TGTGCCAGCAATCCTGGCCCCCAGGGGGCGCATAAACTGTTTTTT.